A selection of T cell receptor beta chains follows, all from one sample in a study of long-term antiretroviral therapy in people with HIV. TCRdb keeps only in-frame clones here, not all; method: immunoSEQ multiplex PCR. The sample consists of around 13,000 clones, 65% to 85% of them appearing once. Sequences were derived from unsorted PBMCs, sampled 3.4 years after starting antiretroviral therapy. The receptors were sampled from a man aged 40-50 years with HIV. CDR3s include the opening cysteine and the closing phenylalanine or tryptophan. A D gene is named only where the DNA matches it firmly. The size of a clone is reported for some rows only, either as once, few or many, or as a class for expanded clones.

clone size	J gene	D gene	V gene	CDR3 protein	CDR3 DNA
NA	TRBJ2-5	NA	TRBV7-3	CASSPYGLQETQYF	TGTGCCAGCAGCCCCTATGGACTCCAAGAGACCCAGTACTTC
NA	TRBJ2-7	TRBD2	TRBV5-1	CASSVPGTSRYEQYF	TGCGCCAGCAGCGTACCCGGGACTAGCCGCTACGAGCAGTACTTC
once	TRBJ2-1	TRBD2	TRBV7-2	CASTGLVGEQFF	TGTGCCAGCACAGGACTAGTCGGTGAGCAGTTCTTC
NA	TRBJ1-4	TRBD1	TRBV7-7	CASSFKGSGGENEKLFF	TGTGCCAGCAGCTTTAAGGGTTCAGGGGGCGAGAATGAAAAACTGTTTTTT
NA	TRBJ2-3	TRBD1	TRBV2	CASSDNVRGPDTQYF	TGTGCCAGCAGTGATAACGTTAGGGGGCCAGATACGCAGTATTTT
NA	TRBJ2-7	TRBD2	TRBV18	CASSSTSGRAYEQYF	TGTGCCAGCTCATCAACTAGCGGGAGGGCTTACGAGCAGTACTTC
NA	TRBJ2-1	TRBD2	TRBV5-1	CASSFFGGRTYNEQFF	TGCGCCAGCAGCTTTTTCGGGGGGAGGACCTACAATGAGCAGTTCTTC
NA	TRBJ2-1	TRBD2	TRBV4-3	CASSPRGGPNEQFF	TGCGCCAGCAGCCCCCGGGGGGGCCCCAATGAGCAGTTCTTC
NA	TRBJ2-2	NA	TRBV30	CAWRPGGGELFF	TGTGCCTGGAGACCCGGGGGCGGGGAGCTGTTTTTT
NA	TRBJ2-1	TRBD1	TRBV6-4	CASSKTGGGGEQFF	TGTGCCAGCAGTAAGACAGGGGGTGGCGGTGAGCAGTTCTTC
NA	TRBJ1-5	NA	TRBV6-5	CASSYSGSNNQPQHF	TGTGCCAGCAGTTACTCAGGGTCCAACAATCAGCCCCAGCATTTT
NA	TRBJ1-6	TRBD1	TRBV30	CALFVQGAPYNSPLHF	TGTGCCCTTTTCGTGCAGGGGGCTCCATATAATTCACCCCTCCACTTT
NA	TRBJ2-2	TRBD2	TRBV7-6	CASSPGLAGARGELFF	TGTGCCAGCAGCCCGGGACTAGCGGGGGCCAGGGGGGAGCTGTTTTTT
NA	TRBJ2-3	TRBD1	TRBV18	CASSPPLPGTGSTDTQYF	TGTGCCAGCTCACCTCCCCTCCCCGGGACAGGGAGCACAGATACGCAGTATTTT
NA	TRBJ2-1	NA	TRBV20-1	CSARGGHEQFF	TGCAGTGCTAGGGGAGGACATGAGCAGTTCTTC
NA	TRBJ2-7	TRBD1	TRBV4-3	CASSHSWTGERYEQYF	TGCGCCAGCAGCCATTCTTGGACAGGGGAGCGCTACGAGCAGTACTTC
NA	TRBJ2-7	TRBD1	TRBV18	CASSPKDRGKDEQYF	TGTGCCAGCTCACCCAAGGACAGGGGGAAGGACGAGCAGTACTTC
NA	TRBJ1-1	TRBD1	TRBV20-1	CSAGTGTEAFF	TGCAGTGCCGGGACAGGCACTGAAGCTTTCTTT
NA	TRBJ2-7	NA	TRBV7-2	CASSLALGYYEQYF	TGTGCCAGCAGCTTAGCTCTCGGATACTACGAGCAGTACTTC
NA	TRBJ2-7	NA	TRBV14	CASSGQILGGYEQYF	TGTGCCAGCAGCGGACAGATTCTTGGGGGCTACGAGCAGTACTTC
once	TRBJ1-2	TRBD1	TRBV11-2	CASSMDRAFGYTF	TGTGCCAGCAGCATGGACAGGGCTTTTGGCTACACCTTC
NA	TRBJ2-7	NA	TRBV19	CASTASGGGSYEQYF	TGTGCCAGTACCGCTAGCGGAGGGGGCTCCTACGAGCAGTACTTC
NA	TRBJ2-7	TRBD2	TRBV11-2	CASSLGTSFYEQYF	TGTGCCAGCAGCTTGGGGACTAGTTTCTACGAGCAGTACTTC
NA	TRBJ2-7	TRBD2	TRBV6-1	CASSEGTSGSYEQYF	TGTGCCAGCAGTGAAGGGACTAGCGGCTCCTACGAGCAGTACTTC
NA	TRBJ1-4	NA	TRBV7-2	CASSLVNEKLFF	TGTGCCAGCAGCTTAGTCAATGAAAAACTGTTTTTT
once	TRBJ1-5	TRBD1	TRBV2	CASSEALPGGGQPQHF	TGTGCCAGCAGTGAAGCGCTTCCAGGGGGCGGTCAGCCCCAGCATTTT
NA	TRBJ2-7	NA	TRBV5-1	CASSLSGGSSYEQYF	TGCGCCAGCAGCTTGTCCGGCGGTAGCTCCTACGAGCAGTACTTC
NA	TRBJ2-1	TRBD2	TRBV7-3	CASSLSLAGPHSYNEQFF	TGTGCCAGCAGCTTGTCACTAGCGGGACCCCACTCCTACAATGAGCAGTTCTTC
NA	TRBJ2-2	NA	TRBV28	CASRATRTGELFF	TGTGCCAGCAGGGCCACACGTACCGGGGAGCTGTTTTTT
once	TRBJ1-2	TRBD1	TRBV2	CASISGGDGYTF	TGTGCCAGCATTTCAGGGGGGGATGGCTACACCTTC
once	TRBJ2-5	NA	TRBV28	CASLKLAAYQETQYF	TGTGCCAGTCTCAAATTAGCGGCGTACCAAGAGACCCAGTACTTC
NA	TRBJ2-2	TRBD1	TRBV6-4	CASRAPGQGSTGELFF	TGTGCCAGCAGAGCTCCGGGACAGGGGTCAACCGGGGAGCTGTTTTTT
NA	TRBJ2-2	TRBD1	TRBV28	CASSFPTGSTGELFF	TGTGCCAGCAGTTTCCCGACAGGGTCCACCGGGGAGCTGTTTTTT
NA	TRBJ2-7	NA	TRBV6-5	CASSWTRSSYEQYF	TGTGCCAGCAGTTGGACCAGGAGCTCCTACGAGCAGTACTTC
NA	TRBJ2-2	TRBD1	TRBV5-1	CASSGTGTNTGELFF	TGCGCCAGCAGCGGGACAGGGACCAACACCGGGGAGCTGTTTTTT
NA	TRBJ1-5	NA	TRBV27	CASSPRQAPNQPQHF	TGTGCCAGCTCCCCTCGACAGGCTCCTAATCAGCCCCAGCATTTT
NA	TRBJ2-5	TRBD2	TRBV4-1	CASSQESGGGRQETQYF	TGCGCCAGCAGCCAAGAGTCGGGCGGGGGACGACAAGAGACCCAGTACTTC
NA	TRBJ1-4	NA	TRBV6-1	CASSDGPGGRKLFF	TGTGCCAGCAGTGATGGGCCCGGGGGAAGGAAACTGTTTTTT
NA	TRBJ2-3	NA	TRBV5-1	CASSLGLQDFTDTQYF	TGCGCCAGCAGCCTCGGACTGCAAGATTTCACAGATACGCAGTATTTT
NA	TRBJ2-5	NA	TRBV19	CASSIRDLQETQYF	TGTGCCAGTAGTATCCGGGACCTACAAGAGACCCAGTACTTC
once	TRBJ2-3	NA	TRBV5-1	CASSLAVGTDTQYF	TGCGCCAGCAGCTTGGCTGTCGGGACAGATACGCAGTATTTT
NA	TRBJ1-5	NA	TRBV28	CASTQLRNQPQHF	TGTGCCAGCACGCAACTTCGCAATCAGCCCCAGCATTTT
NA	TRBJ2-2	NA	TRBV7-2	CASSLRAGGQNTGELFF	TGTGCCAGCAGCTTAAGGGCCGGGGGGCAGAACACCGGGGAGCTGTTTTTT
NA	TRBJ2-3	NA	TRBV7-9	CASSFTDTQYF	TGTGCCAGCAGCTTCACAGATACGCAGTATTTT
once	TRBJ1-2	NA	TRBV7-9	CASSGSDGGYTF	TGTGCCAGCAGCGGGAGTGACGGAGGCTACACCTTC
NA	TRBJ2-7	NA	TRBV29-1	CSVAGTPSYEQYF	TGCAGCGTTGCGGGAACACCCTCCTACGAGCAGTACTTC